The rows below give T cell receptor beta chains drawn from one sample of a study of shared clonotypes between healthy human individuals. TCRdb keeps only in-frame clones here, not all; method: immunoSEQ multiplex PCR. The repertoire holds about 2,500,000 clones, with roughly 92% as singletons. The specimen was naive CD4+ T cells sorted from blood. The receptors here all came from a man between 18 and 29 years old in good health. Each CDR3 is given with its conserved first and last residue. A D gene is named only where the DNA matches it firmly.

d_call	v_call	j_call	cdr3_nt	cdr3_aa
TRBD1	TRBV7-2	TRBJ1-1	TGTGCCAGCAGCTCCTCGACAGGGGGAAGGACTGAAGCTTTCTTT	CASSSSTGGRTEAFF
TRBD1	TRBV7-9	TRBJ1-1	TGTGCCAGCAGCCGACAGGGTAACACTGAAGCTTTCTTT	CASSRQGNTEAFF
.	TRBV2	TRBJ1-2	TGTGCCAGCAGTGATAACGGCCGTGGAGGCTACACCTTC	CASSDNGRGGYTF
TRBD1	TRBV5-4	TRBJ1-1	TGTGCCAGCAGCAAACAGGGGGGCGTGAACACTGAAGCTTTCTTT	CASSKQGGVNTEAFF
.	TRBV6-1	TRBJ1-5	TGTGCCAGCAGGAATCCTCGGGCTCCTGGGCATTTT	CASRNPRAPGHF
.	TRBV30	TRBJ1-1	TGTGCCTGGGCTAGTATGAACACTGAAGCTTTCTTT	CAWASMNTEAFF
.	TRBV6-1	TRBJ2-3	TGTGCCAGCAGGCTGGACTTTTCCACAGATACGCAGTATTTT	CASRLDFSTDTQYF
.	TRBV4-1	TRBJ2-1	TGCGCCAGCAGCCAAGATAGGCAGGGGCGCATGGGTCGGTCCTACAATGAGCAGTTCTTC	CASSQDRQGRMGRSYNEQFF
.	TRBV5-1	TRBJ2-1	TGCGCCAGCAGCGCGGGGACAAGGAATGAGCAGTTCTTC	CASSAGTRNEQFF
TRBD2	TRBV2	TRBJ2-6	TGTGCCGGGGGGGTTCGGCAGTCTGGGGCCAACGTCCTGACTTTC	CAGGVRQSGANVLTF
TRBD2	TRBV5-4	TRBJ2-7	TGTGCCAGCAGCTTGGGTCGGGGGGGCGAGCAGTACTTC	CASSLGRGGEQYF
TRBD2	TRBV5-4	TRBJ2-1	TGTGCCAGCAGCTTGGGAAGGACTAGTCTCTCCTACAATGAGCAGTTCTTC	CASSLGRTSLSYNEQFF
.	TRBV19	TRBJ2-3	TGTGCCAGTAGTATCTCCGATACGCAGTATTTT	CASSISDTQYF
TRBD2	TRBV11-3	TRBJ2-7	TGTGCCAGCAGTCGTGGCCGGGAGGACTTCGAGCAGTACTTC	CASSRGREDFEQYF
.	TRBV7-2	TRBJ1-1	TGTGCCAGCAGCCTATTCATAGGGGAAGCTTTCTTT	CASSLFIGEAFF
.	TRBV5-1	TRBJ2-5	TGCGCCAGCAGCTTGTCGGGTGAGACCCAGTACTTC	CASSLSGETQYF
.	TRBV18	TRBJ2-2	TGTGCCAGCTCATTCCAGGGAACCGGGGAGCTGTTTTTT	CASSFQGTGELFF
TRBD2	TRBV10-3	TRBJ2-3	TGTGCCACGGGGACTAGCGGGACAGATACGCAGTATTTT	CATGTSGTDTQYF
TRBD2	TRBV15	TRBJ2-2	TGTGCCACCAGCAGAGCACTAGCGGGAGGGAACACCGGGGAGCTGTTTTTT	CATSRALAGGNTGELFF
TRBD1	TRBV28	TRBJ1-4	TGTGCCAGCAGTCCGGACAGGGTGGATGAAAAACTGTTTTTT	CASSPDRVDEKLFF
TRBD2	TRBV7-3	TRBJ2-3	TGTGCCAGCAGCCGACTAGCGGGAGATACGCAGTATTTT	CASSRLAGDTQYF
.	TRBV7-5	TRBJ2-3	TGTGCCAGAAGCTTAGATCTGGCAGATACGCAGTATTTT	CARSLDLADTQYF
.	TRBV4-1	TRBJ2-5	TGCGCCAGCAGCCAAGGGTCTAGCCGGTGGAACCAAGAGACCCAGTACTTC	CASSQGSSRWNQETQYF
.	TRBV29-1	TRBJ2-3	TGCAGCGTTGAGCAGGCCGATACGCAGTATTTT	CSVEQADTQYF
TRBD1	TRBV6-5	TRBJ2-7	TGTGCCAGCAGGGGGGACAGGGGAGTGCAGTACTTC	CASRGDRGVQYF
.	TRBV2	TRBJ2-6	TGTGCCAGCAGTGAAATGGGCGGGGCCAACGTCCTGACTTTC	CASSEMGGANVLTF
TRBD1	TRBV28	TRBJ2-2	TGTGCCAGCAGGTTGACAGGGACCCCGAACACCGGGGAGCTGTTTTTT	CASRLTGTPNTGELFF
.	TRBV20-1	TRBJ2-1	TGCAGTGCTAGAGGAAACAATGAGCAGTTCTTC	CSARGNNEQFF